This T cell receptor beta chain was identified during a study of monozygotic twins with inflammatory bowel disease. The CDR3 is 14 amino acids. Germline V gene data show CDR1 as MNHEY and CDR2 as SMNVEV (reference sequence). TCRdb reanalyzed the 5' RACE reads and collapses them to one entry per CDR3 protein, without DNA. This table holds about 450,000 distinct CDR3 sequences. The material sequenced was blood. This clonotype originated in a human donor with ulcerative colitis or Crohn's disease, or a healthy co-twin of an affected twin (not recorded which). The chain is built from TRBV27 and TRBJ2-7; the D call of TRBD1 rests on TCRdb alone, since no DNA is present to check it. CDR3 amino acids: CASSRQGFSYEQYF.